This TCR beta chain comes out of a study of blood T cell repertoires in COVID-19. Looking at the study overall: The cDNA or gDNA used as material had been derived from T cells, B-cell-depleted T cells, or PBMCs.

V was clipped by 5 bases and J by 2 bases; unmatched bases: 2. CDR3 length equals 13 residues. Germline CDR1 is SGHAT and CDR2 is FQNNGV. In the original processing: Amplified reference gene primers provided the basis for estimating nucleated cell counts. Some clones are missing from TCRdb's copy, which holds only in-frame ones; the method was immunoSEQ multiplex PCR. That table supplies the V and J calls and clone size; D and trimming were determined from the DNA. Altogether about 140,000 clones are present, roughly 90% being singletons, with the ten largest covering roughly a tenth. The TCR was taken from a man between 45 and 60 years old with active or convalescent COVID-19. Sequenced sample: peripheral blood. The rearrangement links TRBV11-2 to TRBJ1-1; the match to TRBD1 covers 7 bases. CDR3 protein: CASSRQGNTEAFF. In DNA, the CDR3 is TGTGCCAGCAGCCGACAGGGCAACACTGAAGCTTTCTTT.